A single sample is the source of the 5 T cell receptor beta chains below, sequenced in a study of blood T cell repertoires in COVID-19. Data came from immunoSEQ multiplex PCR; TCRdb stores just in-frame clones and leaves some out. The data contain 15,000 to 20,000 clones, around 80% of them seen just once; the ten biggest clones take up over 11%. The sample taken for sequencing was peripheral blood. All receptors come from a man aged 40-55 years with active or convalescent COVID-19.

The chain combines TRBV9 with TRBJ2-3; D is uncertain. Germline V gene sequence: CDR1 SGDLS, CDR2 YYNGEE. The ends were cut back, 1 base at V and 7 bases at J, with 13 bases in the middle. CDR3 length equals 14 residues. The CDR3 here is CASSVSGDPNTQYF. Here the CDR3 DNA reads TGTGCCAGCAGCGTATCCGGAGATCCCAATACGCAGTATTTT.

This rearrangement joins TRBV2 to TRBJ1-6; D uncertain. Germline-derived CDR1 and CDR2 are SNHLY and FYNNEI. V gave up 4 bases and J gave up 6 bases, with 7 bases separating them. The CDR3 has 13 amino acids. For the CDR3, the DNA is TGTGCCAGCAGTGGGGCAGCTAATTCACCCCTCCACTTT. Protein product: CASSGAANSPLHF.

The chain recombines TRBV5-6 with TRBJ2-6, with D hard to call. Trimming pared 4 bases from V and 1 base from J, leaving 9 bases between. The CDR3 totals 15 residues. Germline CDR1 and CDR2: SGHDT and YYEEEE. The CDR3 region is CASSPRRSGANVLTF. The DNA of the CDR3 is TGTGCCAGCAGCCCAAGGAGATCTGGGGCCAACGTCCTGACTTTC.

The rearrangement links TRBV10-3 to TRBJ1-2, with D unresolved. V dropped 2 bases and J dropped 7 bases, with 14 bases sitting between them. There are 14 residues in the CDR3. The germline V gene has CDR1 ENHRY and CDR2 SYGVKD. The CDR3 is CAISEGSLVGGYTF. The CDR3 DNA sequence: TGTGCCATCAGTGAGGGTAGCTTAGTGGGTGGCTACACCTTC.

This clone was recorded a few times. The V call is TRBV27, the J call TRBJ2-2; 7 bases match TRBD1. V was pared by 2 bases and J by 4 bases, with 1 base of the junction left unmatched. CDR1 and CDR2 (germline): MNHEY, SMNVEV (reference sequence). This CDR3 is 14 amino acids long. The CDR3 nucleotides are TGTGCCAGCAGTTTAAGACAGGGCACCGGGGAGCTGTTTTTT. Translation gives CASSLRQGTGELFF.